This TCR beta chain originates from a study of T cells in Graves' hyperthyroidism and ophthalmopathy. Overall study: Peripheral blood was taken when the disease was first diagnosed, before any treatment began.

Absent ophthalmopathy progression within 18 months defined stable Graves' hyperthyroidism. The source of the PBMCs was around 10 ml of fresh peripheral blood. Germline V gene data show CDR1 as SNHLY and CDR2 as FYNNEI. V dropped 6 bases and J dropped 3 bases, with 19 bases sitting between them. The CDR3 totals 16 residues. The study's findings and limits: Ophthalmopathy and stable hyperthyroidism were told apart by a 13 V-J model.

This clonotype occurred many times. The target antigen is unknown. Researchers amplified the TCR beta CDR3 regions from RNA transcripts. The HTBI primer set was used in a first-round RT-PCR of the TCR CDR3. TCRdb processed the multiplex PCR reads anew with MiXCR; each CDR3 protein has one entry. The sample yields approximately 610,000 distinct CDR3 sequences, roughly 17% seen once. The sample was blood. This TCR was sampled from a woman aged 18-29 years with Graves' hyperthyroidism. The chain recombines TRBV2 with TRBJ2-3; no firm D call. Here the CDR3 reads CASSNIPLPATDTQYF. The CDR3 DNA sequence: TGTGCCAGCAGCAATATCCCGTTGCCGGCGACAGATACGCAGTATTTT.